One and the same sample provided the 14 T cell receptor beta chains below, sequenced in a study of OX40 agonist ivuxolimab in advanced cancers. Repertoires were generated with immunoSEQ multiplex PCR, while TCRdb's copy carries only in-frame clones and drops some. The sample holds roughly 76,000 clones, 85% to 90% seen once. The material sequenced was CD4+ or CD8+ T cells sorted from blood, taken in a trial of the OX40 agonist ivuxolimab. The origin of the receptors is an adult with an advanced solid tumor such as melanoma, head and neck, liver or kidney cancer.

Details on this clone: The sample holds other DNA sequences that translate to the same CDR3. The rearrangement joins TRBV19 to TRBJ2-7, with TRBD2 as a possible D gene (5 bases). CDR3 length: 14 residues. Looked up from germline, CDR1 is LNHDA and CDR2 is SQIVND (reference sequence). V lost 4 bases to trimming and J lost 0 bases, with 10 bases between them. Here the CDR3 DNA reads TGTGCCAGTAGTAGTATCGGAGGCTCCTACGAGCAGTACTTC. This encodes CASSSIGGSYEQYF.

V usage is TRBV7-2 and J usage is TRBJ2-5; D is uncertain. V lost 6 bases and J 4 bases, leaving 15 bases between the germline ends. The V gene's germline CDR1 is SGHTA and CDR2 FQGNSA. The CDR3 has 14 residues. CDR3 in amino acids: CASRRTHSGETQYF. In DNA form, the CDR3 reads TGTGCCAGCAGAAGGACCCACTCAGGAGAGACCCAGTACTTC.

The chain is built from TRBV19 and TRBJ1-6; no definite D call. The CDR3 is made up of 14 amino acids. Germline V lookup: CDR1 LNHDA, CDR2 SQIVND (reference sequence). Trimming took off 3 bases at V and 8 bases at J, with 11 bases between the two ends. The CDR3 loop reads CASSIERRDSPLHF. DNA of the CDR3: TGTGCCAGTAGTATCGAACGGAGGGATTCACCCCTCCACTTT.

The chain combines TRBV30 with TRBJ2-5; 9 bases are shared with TRBD1. The CDR3 sequence is 14 residues long. CDR1 and CDR2 (germline): GTSNPN, SVGIG (reference sequence). Trimming at V came to 3 bases and at J to 5 bases, leaving 7 bases not matched to a gene. Here the CDR3 DNA reads TGTGCCTGGAGGAGGACAGGGGCCTTGGAGACCCAGTACTTC. Its translation is CAWRRTGALETQYF.

This clone was seen once. V and J are TRBV11-1 and TRBJ2-1; D perhaps matches TRBD2 (5 bases). The CDR3 has 14 residues. Trimming cost V 3 bases and J 5 bases, with 11 bases left between them. Germline CDR1 reads SGHAT; CDR2 reads FQDESV (reference sequence). CDR3 sequence (DNA): TGTGCCAGCAGCTTGTTAAGCGGCAACAATGAGCAGTTCTTC. Amino acids: CASSLLSGNNEQFF.

V is TRBV12-5 and J is TRBJ2-2; D not certain. Germline CDR1 LGHNT, CDR2 FRNRAP. Trimming removed 7 bases from V and 1 base from J, with 4 bases in between. This CDR3 has 12 residues. CDR3 nucleotide sequence: TGTGCTAGTGCCCTGAACACCGGGGAGCTGTTTTTT. It codes for CASALNTGELFF. The full variable domain, rest sourced from reference TRBV12-5 and TRBJ2-2, is DARVTQTPRHKVTEMGQEVTMRCQPILGHNTVFWYRQTMMQGLELLAYFRNRAPLDDSGMPKDRFSAEMPDATLATLKIQPSEPRDSAVYFCASALNTGELFFGEGSRLTVL.

The chain recombines TRBV7-6 with TRBJ2-1, with D possibly TRBD2 on 5 matching bases. From germline, CDR1 is SGHVS and CDR2 FNYEAQ. V lost 3 bases and J lost 3, with 6 bases in between. CDR3 length equals 13 residues. The CDR3 is CASSFRDYNEQFF. CDR3 nucleotides: TGTGCCAGCAGCTTCCGGGACTACAATGAGCAGTTCTTC.

The chain employs TRBV21-1 and TRBJ2-7. TRBV21-1 is tagged as a pseudogene. CDR3 length: 11 amino acids. The CDR3 region has the DNA TGTGCCAGCAGGTATAGACCCGAGCAGTACTTC. Translated, it gives CASRYRPEQYF.

This rearrangement joins TRBV7-9 to TRBJ2-1, with TRBD2 matching 8 bases. The CDR3 is 15 residues long. From germline, CDR1 is SEHNR and CDR2 FQNEAQ (reference sequence). V trimming: 4 bases; J trimming: 7 bases; junction bases outside the gene matches: 9. CDR3 DNA: TGTGCCAGCAGCTCCCCGGGACTAGTCGTAAATGAGCAGTTCTTC. Translating gives CASSSPGLVVNEQFF.

The chain couples TRBV11-2 to TRBJ2-7; no definite D call. The CDR3 runs 13 residues. CDR1 and CDR2 from the germline V gene are SGHAT and FQNNGV. The germline V and J ends were trimmed by 4 bases and 2 bases, with 9 bases remaining between them. CDR3 sequence: CASSYTITYEQYF. DNA of the CDR3: TGTGCCAGCAGCTATACGATTACCTACGAGCAGTACTTC.

CDR3 amino acids: CASSLGKGRIYNEQFF. CDR3 DNA sequence: TGTGCCAGCAGTTTAGGAAAAGGACGGATTTACAATGAGCAGTTCTTC. The gene calls are TRBV27 and TRBJ2-7, with D uncertain. The J call may be mistaken, given a closer DNA end match to TRBJ2-1. The CDR3 length is 16 residues. Germline V CDR1 and CDR2: MNHEY, SMNVEV (reference sequence).

The chain carries TRBV5-5 and TRBJ1-6; no definite D call. Germline loops: CDR1 SGHKS, CDR2 YYEKEE (reference sequence). The CDR3 has 18 residues. The germline V and J ends were trimmed by 0 bases and 1 base, with 14 bases remaining between them. The CDR3 DNA sequence: TGTGCCAGCAGCTTGGTGGCAACTATTTCTTCCTATAATTCACCCCTCCACTTT. Its translation is CASSLVATISSYNSPLHF.

The rearrangement uses TRBV30 and TRBJ1-6, with TRBD1 identical over 10 bases. V was clipped by 0 bases and J by 7 bases; unmatched bases: 3. CDR3 size: 15 residues. Germline lookup yields CDR1 GTSNPN and CDR2 SVGIG (reference sequence). DNA for the CDR3: TGTGCCTGGAGTGTGGGACAGGGGCGCAATTCACCCCTCCACTTT. Translation gives CAWSVGQGRNSPLHF.

The gene calls are TRBV7-2 and TRBJ1-2; D not resolved. CDR3 length equals 16 residues. V was trimmed by 2 bases and J by 4 bases, leaving 17 bases between them. From germline, CDR1 is SGHTA and CDR2 FQGNSA. In DNA, the CDR3 is TGTGCCAGCAGCTTATTGCGGGGTGATCGTTCCTATGGCTACACCTTC. Protein product: CASSLLRGDRSYGYTF.